The rows below give T cell receptor beta chains drawn from one sample of a study of blood T cell repertoires in COVID-19. Assay: immunoSEQ multiplex PCR; the TCRdb copy retains only in-frame clones and omits some. The repertoire holds 150,000 to 200,000 clones, with 81% as singletons. The sample consisted of peripheral blood. The source of these receptors is a man in his 60s with active or convalescent COVID-19. CDR3s include the opening cysteine and the closing phenylalanine or tryptophan. A D gene is named only where the DNA matches it firmly. Size is stated for part of the rows, as once, few or many counts, or as a class when the clone is expanded.

v_gene	d_gene	j_gene	len	abundance	CDR3nt	CDR3aa
TRBV6-2/TRBV6-3	-	TRBJ2-1	13	once	TGTGCCAGCAGTTACTGGGCCAACAATGAGCAGTTCTTC	CASSYWANNEQFF
TRBV24-1	TRBD1	TRBJ2-2	16	once	TGTGCCACCAGTGATTCAGGACAGGGGGGTACCGGGGAGCTGTTTTTT	CATSDSGQGGTGELFF
TRBV28	-	TRBJ2-1	16	-	TGTGCCAGCAGTTTAATAGCGGTCAGCTCCTACAATGAGCAGTTCTTC	CASSLIAVSSYNEQFF
TRBV6-5	-	TRBJ1-1	12	-	TGTGCCAGCAGTTACACACAGGGAGAAGCTTTCTTT	CASSYTQGEAFF
TRBV7-8	-	TRBJ2-6	13	-	TGTGCCAGCAGCTCGTCTGGGGCCAACGTCCTGACTTTC	CASSSSGANVLTF
TRBV4-1	-	TRBJ2-1	16	few	TGCGCCAGCAGCCAAGATCTCCAGCGCCCCTACAATGAGCAGTTCTTC	CASSQDLQRPYNEQFF
TRBV11-1	TRBD2	TRBJ2-3	16	-	TGTGCCAGCAGCTTAGTCGAACTAGCGGGGGCAGATACGCAGTATTTT	CASSLVELAGADTQYF
TRBV20-1	-	TRBJ2-5	11	few	TGCAGTGCTAGAGTAAAAGAGACCCAGTACTTC	CSARVKETQYF
TRBV7-8	-	TRBJ2-3	15	-	TGTGCCAGCAGCCCCATCGGGGGTCGCACAGATACGCAGTATTTT	CASSPIGGRTDTQYF
TRBV6-5	TRBD1	TRBJ1-2	14	-	TGTGCCAGCAGCCAAGGGACAGGGCGGGTTGGCTACACCTTC	CASSQGTGRVGYTF
TRBV27	TRBD1	TRBJ1-2	14	-	TGTGCCAGCAGTTTGGTACAGGGGATGGGTGGCTACACCTTC	CASSLVQGMGGYTF
TRBV9	-	TRBJ1-6	13	once	TGTGCCAGCAGCGTAGCGGCGGGTTCACCCCTCCACTTT	CASSVAAGSPLHF